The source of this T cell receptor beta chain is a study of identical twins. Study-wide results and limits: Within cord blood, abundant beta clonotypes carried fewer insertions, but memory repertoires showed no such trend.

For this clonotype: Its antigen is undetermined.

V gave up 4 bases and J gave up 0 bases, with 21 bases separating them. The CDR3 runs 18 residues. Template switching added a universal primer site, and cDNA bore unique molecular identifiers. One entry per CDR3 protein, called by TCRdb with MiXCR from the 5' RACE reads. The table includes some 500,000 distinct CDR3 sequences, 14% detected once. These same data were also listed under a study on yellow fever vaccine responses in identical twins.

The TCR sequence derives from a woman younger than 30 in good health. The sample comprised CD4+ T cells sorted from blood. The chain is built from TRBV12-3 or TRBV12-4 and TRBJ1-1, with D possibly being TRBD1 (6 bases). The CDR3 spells CASSSYRVVGLVNTEAFF. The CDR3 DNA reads TGTGCCAGCAGTTCGTACAGGGTAGTAGGATTGGTGAACACTGAAGCTTTCTTT.